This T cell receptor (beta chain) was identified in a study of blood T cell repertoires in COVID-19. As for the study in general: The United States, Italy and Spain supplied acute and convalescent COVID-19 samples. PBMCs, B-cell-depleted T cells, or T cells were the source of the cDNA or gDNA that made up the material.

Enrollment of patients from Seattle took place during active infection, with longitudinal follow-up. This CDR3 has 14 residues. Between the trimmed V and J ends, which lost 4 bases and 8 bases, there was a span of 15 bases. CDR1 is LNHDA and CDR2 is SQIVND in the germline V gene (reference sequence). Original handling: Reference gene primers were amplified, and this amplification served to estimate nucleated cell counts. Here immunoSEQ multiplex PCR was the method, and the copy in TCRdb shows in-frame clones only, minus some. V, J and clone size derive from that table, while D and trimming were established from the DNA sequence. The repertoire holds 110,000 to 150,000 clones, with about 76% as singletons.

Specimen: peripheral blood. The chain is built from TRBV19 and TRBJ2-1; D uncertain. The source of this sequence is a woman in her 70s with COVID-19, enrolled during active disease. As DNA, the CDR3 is TGTGCCAGTAGTAATACCTGGCTGGGCGATGAGCAGTTCTTC. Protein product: CASSNTWLGDEQFF.